Below are 24 T cell receptor beta chains sequenced from a single sample in a study of shared clonotypes between healthy human individuals. Using immunoSEQ multiplex PCR, the repertoire was profiled, and TCRdb retains in-frame clones only, with some absent. The sample has some 1.4 million clones; 95% to 97% are singletons. Sample: naive CD4+ T cells sorted from blood. Noted subset: CD45RA+ positively selected. The receptors were gathered from a man aged 25-40 years in good health.

V is TRBV6-1 and J is TRBJ1-4; D is unclear. This CDR3 is built from 14 residues. Per germline, CDR1 MNHNS and CDR2 SASEGT. Trimming took off 7 bases at V and 8 bases at J, with 17 bases between the two ends. The CDR3 DNA reads TGTGCCAGCATGATAGGTCTTCGGGAGGAAAAACTGTTTTTT. Its protein is CASMIGLREEKLFF.

A remark on this clone: The sample has other DNA sequences that encode this CDR3 too. CDR3 nucleotides: TGTGCCAGCAGTCCGACCTATGGCTACACCTTC. Its translation is CASSPTYGYTF. The chain joins TRBV28 to TRBJ1-2, with D unresolved. CDR1 and CDR2 (germline): MDHEN, SYDVKM. This CDR3 comprises 11 residues. Trimming took 5 bases from V and 4 from J, leaving 5 bases between them.

The rearrangement joins TRBV9 to TRBJ2-6; D is ambiguous. The CDR3 is 14 residues long. The V end was cut by 0 bases, the J end by 5 bases, with 6 bases between. The germline V gene has CDR1 SGDLS and CDR2 YYNGEE. CDR3 sequence reads: CASSVAPRANVLTF. The CDR3 DNA reads TGTGCCAGCAGCGTAGCTCCGAGGGCCAACGTCCTGACTTTC.

Comments on this clone: The sample carries other DNA sequences with the same CDR3. This chain joins TRBV5-1 and TRBJ2-7; tentative D call: TRBD1 (5 bases). The germline V gene has CDR1 SGHRS and CDR2 YFSETQ. V dropped 0 bases and J dropped 0 bases, with 7 bases sitting between them. The CDR3 sequence is 14 residues long. This CDR3 reads CASSLEGISYEQYF. The CDR3 region has the DNA TGCGCCAGCAGCTTGGAGGGGATCTCCTACGAGCAGTACTTC.

The genes are TRBV5-1 and TRBJ1-5; D uncertain. Germline CDR1 is SGHRS and CDR2 is YFSETQ. This CDR3 region has 14 residues. The germline V and J ends were trimmed by 4 bases and 3 bases, with 11 bases remaining between them. The CDR3 nucleotides read TGCGCCAGCAGCCGAGGCCACCCCAATCAGCCCCAGCATTTT. It is translated as CASSRGHPNQPQHF.

The chain combines TRBV2 with TRBJ1-5, with 8 nucleotides matching TRBD1. The V gene end was trimmed by 1 base and the J gene end by 6 bases; junction bases not matched to a gene: 2. In germline, CDR1 is SNHLY, CDR2 FYNNEI. The CDR3 contains 14 residues. The CDR3 reads CASSEVDRVQPQHF. CDR3 coding DNA: TGTGCCAGCAGTGAAGTGGACAGGGTTCAGCCCCAGCATTTT.

The V and J genes are TRBV5-6 and TRBJ1-2; D is unresolved. This CDR3 spans 14 amino acids. Germline V CDR1 and CDR2: SGHDT, YYEEEE. V lost 4 bases and J 4 bases, leaving 14 bases between the germline ends. CDR3 in amino acids: CASSRGDGLYGYTF. The CDR3, as DNA: TGTGCCAGCAGCAGAGGAGACGGACTCTATGGCTACACCTTC. Looking up the rest from reference TRBV5-6 and TRBJ1-2 gives the full variable domain: DAGVTQSPTHLIKTRGQQVTLRCSPKSGHDTVSWYQQALGQGPQFIFQYYEEEERQRGNFPDRFSGHQFPNYSSELNVNALLLGDSALYLCASSRGDGLYGYTFGSGTRLTVV.

On this clone: Other DNA sequences in this sample translate to the same CDR3. The chain uses TRBV27 and TRBJ2-1, with 10 bases identical to TRBD2. CDR1 is MNHEY and CDR2 is SMNVEV in the germline V gene (reference sequence). V trimming: 5 bases; J trimming: 2 bases; junction bases outside the gene matches: 6. CDR3 length: 16 amino acids. CDR3 DNA sequence: TGTGCCAGCAGTACCTTAGCGGGAGGACCCTACAATGAGCAGTTCTTC. It translates to CASSTLAGGPYNEQFF.

CDR3 sequence (DNA): TGTGCCAGCAGCCAAGATCTCTGGAACACTGAAGCTTTCTTT. The encoded protein is CASSQDLWNTEAFF. This sequence joins TRBV14 and TRBJ1-1; D unresolved. V was trimmed by 0 bases and J by 1 base, leaving 6 bases between them. The CDR3 contains 14 residues. The germline CDR1 and CDR2 sequences are SGHDN and FVKESK.

The DNA for the CDR3 is TGTGCCAGCAGCTTGTCTAGCGGGGCAGCTCAAAACATTCAGTACTTC. It translates to CASSLSSGAAQNIQYF. This rearrangement joins TRBV11-2 to TRBJ2-4; 9 nucleotides line up with TRBD2. Germline V gives CDR1 SGHAT, CDR2 FQNNGV. V was clipped by 3 bases and J by 5 bases; unmatched bases: 8. This CDR3 has 16 residues.

In DNA form, the CDR3 reads TGTGCCAGCAGTTCCCCGGTTACTGGACACAATGAGCAGTTCTTC. Its translation is CASSSPVTGHNEQFF. The rearrangement joins TRBV5-4 to TRBJ2-1; D is unclear. V was clipped by 5 bases and J by 5 bases, with 17 bases between them. CDR1 and CDR2 from the germline V gene are SGHNT and YYREEE (reference sequence). The CDR3 sequence is 15 residues long.

As regards this clone: Other DNA sequences in the sample encode the same CDR3. The chain employs TRBV9 and TRBJ2-5; D remains unclear. This CDR3 comprises 13 residues. V lost 0 bases and J 5 bases, leaving 8 bases between the germline ends. CDR1 SGDLS and CDR2 YYNGEE come from the germline V gene. The CDR3 DNA is TGTGCCAGCAGCGTAGGTGTTGGGGAGACCCAGTACTTC. The encoded protein is CASSVGVGETQYF.

This rearrangement joins TRBV5-1 to TRBJ2-5; D gene unclear. The germline V and J ends were trimmed by 2 bases and 5 bases, with 13 bases remaining between them. There are 14 residues in the CDR3. The germline V gene encodes CDR1 SGHRS and CDR2 YFSETQ. CDR3 region: CASSFILGLETQYF. The CDR3 DNA reads as TGCGCCAGCAGCTTTATATTAGGGTTGGAGACCCAGTACTTC.

The V gene is TRBV5-1, the J gene TRBJ1-4; unclear D gene. The CDR3 length is 14 residues. Per germline, CDR1 SGHRS and CDR2 YFSETQ. Between the trimmed V and J ends, which lost 2 bases and 8 bases, there was a span of 13 bases. DNA for the CDR3: TGCGCCAGCAGCTTTTCTGGGTTTGGGGAAAAACTGTTTTTT. Translating it yields CASSFSGFGEKLFF. Full variable domain (rest looked up from reference TRBV5-1 and TRBJ1-4): KAGVTQTPRYLIKTRGQQVTLSCSPISGHRSVSWYQQTPGQGLQFLFEYFSETQRNKGNFPGRFSGRQFSNSRSEMNVSTLELGDSALYLCASSFSGFGEKLFFGSGTQLSVL.

With respect to this clone: Other nucleotide sequences from this sample produce the same CDR3. The chain links TRBV19 to TRBJ2-7; TRBD2 aligns across 7 bases. Germline values: CDR1 LNHDA, CDR2 SQIVND (reference sequence). V shed 5 bases, J shed 2 bases, and the junction held 3 bases outside the gene matches. The CDR3 loop spans 13 amino acids. CDR3 region: CASSLAEAYEQYF. The CDR3 DNA sequence: TGTGCCAGTAGTCTAGCGGAGGCCTACGAGCAGTACTTC.

The chain recombines TRBV4-2 with TRBJ2-7; TRBD2 might be the D (5 bases). V lost 0 bases and J 2 bases, leaving 8 bases between the germline ends. There are 14 residues in the CDR3. The germline V gene has CDR1 LGHNA and CDR2 YNFKEQ. For the CDR3, the DNA is TGTGCCAGCAGCCAAGAGGGAGTAACCTACGAGCAGTACTTC. Its translation is CASSQEGVTYEQYF.

The chain carries TRBV10-3 and TRBJ2-1; TRBD2 is a possible D gene (6 bases). CDR3 length equals 14 residues. Germline assignment: CDR1 ENHRY and CDR2 SYGVKD. V lost 8 bases and J 6 bases, leaving 17 bases between the germline ends. Here the CDR3 DNA reads TGTGCCATCCGCGGGACTTCAAAAGGCAATGAGCAGTTCTTC. Translation: CAIRGTSKGNEQFF.

The J gene is TRBJ2-1, the V gene TRBV12-2. TRBV12-2 is a known pseudogene. This CDR3 contains 15 residues. Here the CDR3 reads CASRPLDWRSNEQFF. In DNA, the CDR3 is TGTGCAAGTCGCCCCCTCGATTGGCGCAGCAATGAGCAGTTCTTC.

This chain uses TRBV5-6 with TRBJ2-7, with D perhaps TRBD2 (5 bases). The ends were cut back, 4 bases at V and 3 bases at J, with 14 bases in the middle. The germline V gene encodes CDR1 SGHDT and CDR2 YYEEEE. This CDR3 region has 14 residues. The CDR3 loop reads CASSPRPGYYEQYF. CDR3 in DNA: TGTGCCAGCAGCCCCCGCCCGGGATACTACGAGCAGTACTTC.

The rearrangement links TRBV2 to TRBJ2-2; possible D gene TRBD1, 6 bases. CDR1 SNHLY and CDR2 FYNNEI come from the germline V gene. The CDR3 loop spans 14 amino acids. The ends were cut back, 6 bases at V and 2 bases at J, with 10 bases in the middle. As DNA, the CDR3 is TGTGCCAGCAGAAGGACAGACAACACCGGGGAGCTGTTTTTT. This codes for CASRRTDNTGELFF.

This clone has only one observation. The chain links TRBV18 to TRBJ2-7; D is unresolved. The CDR3 sequence is 15 residues long. Trimming removed 6 bases at V and 3 bases at J, with 18 bases between. CDR1 is KGHSH and CDR2 is LQKENI in the germline V gene. CDR3 DNA sequence: TGTGCCAGCTCGGGCGGCGCCAGTCCCAACTACGAGCAGTACTTC. Translation gives CASSGGASPNYEQYF.

The chain joins TRBV19 to TRBJ2-6; possibly TRBD1 for D (6 bases). Germline V gene sequence: CDR1 LNHDA, CDR2 SQIVND (reference sequence). The CDR3 is 16 amino acids. The ends were cut back, 1 base at V and 2 bases at J, with 9 bases in the middle. In DNA form, the CDR3 reads TGTGCCAGTAGTATAGCAGGGGCTACTGGGGCCAACGTCCTGACTTTC. Its translation is CASSIAGATGANVLTF.

This chain joins TRBV19 and TRBJ2-3; 9 bases are shared with TRBD2. V lost 6 bases, J lost 4 bases, and 11 bases stayed unmatched. This CDR3 is built from 16 residues. Germline loops: CDR1 LNHDA, CDR2 SQIVND (reference sequence). CDR3 sequence (DNA): TGTGCCAGTAGCCGGGGGGCAGCGGGAGGACCAGATACGCAGTATTTT. This sequence encodes CASSRGAAGGPDTQYF.

This clone has just one count. The rearrangement joins TRBV7-9 to TRBJ1-5; a weak D match, TRBD1 (6 bases). Per germline, CDR1 SEHNR and CDR2 FQNEAQ (reference sequence). Trimming stripped 1 base from V and 2 bases from J, with 12 bases between. The CDR3 sequence is 16 residues long. CDR3 region: CASSLGGGVGNQPQHF. Here the CDR3 DNA reads TGTGCCAGCAGCTTAGGAGGGGGGGTCGGCAATCAGCCCCAGCATTTT.